Listed here is a single T cell receptor beta chain. Only in-frame clones appear in the TCRdb table, and some are missing; sequencing was by immunoSEQ multiplex PCR. In the table there are 200,000 to 250,000 clones, approximately 80% of which are singletons. This sample stems from a study of blood T cell repertoires in COVID-19. The CDR3 extends over 13 amino acids. Germline V gives CDR1 SEHNR, CDR2 FQNEAQ (reference sequence). Trimming took off 4 bases at V and 0 bases at J, with 4 bases between the two ends. The sequencing sample was made of peripheral blood. This chain uses TRBV7-9 with TRBJ2-4; D not certain. This sequence was found in a man younger than 40 with active or convalescent COVID-19. CDR3 amino acids: CASSSLAKNIQYF. In nucleotides, the CDR3 is TGTGCCAGCAGCTCCCTAGCCAAAAACATTCAGTACTTC.